The source of this T cell receptor (beta chain) is a study of T cell repertoires in cytomegalovirus infection. The CDR3 contains 14 residues. Trimming pared 2 bases from V and 7 bases from J, leaving 14 bases between. Germline-derived CDR1 and CDR2 are MDHEN and SYDVKM. TCRdb analysed the reads with MiXCR anew, one entry per CDR3 protein. The sample shows just over 300,000 distinct CDR3 sequences, roughly a sixth of them seen only once. The sequenced material came from PBMCs. The receptor's source is a human donor in good health (CMV status not recorded). Some clones in this sample may be carry-over from other donors' samples. This sequence joins TRBV28 and TRBJ1-2; TRBD1 might be the D (6 bases). The DNA for the CDR3 is TGTGCCAGCAGTTTACATTGGGGGGCGGGTGGCTACACCTTC. This translates into CASSLHWGAGGYTF.